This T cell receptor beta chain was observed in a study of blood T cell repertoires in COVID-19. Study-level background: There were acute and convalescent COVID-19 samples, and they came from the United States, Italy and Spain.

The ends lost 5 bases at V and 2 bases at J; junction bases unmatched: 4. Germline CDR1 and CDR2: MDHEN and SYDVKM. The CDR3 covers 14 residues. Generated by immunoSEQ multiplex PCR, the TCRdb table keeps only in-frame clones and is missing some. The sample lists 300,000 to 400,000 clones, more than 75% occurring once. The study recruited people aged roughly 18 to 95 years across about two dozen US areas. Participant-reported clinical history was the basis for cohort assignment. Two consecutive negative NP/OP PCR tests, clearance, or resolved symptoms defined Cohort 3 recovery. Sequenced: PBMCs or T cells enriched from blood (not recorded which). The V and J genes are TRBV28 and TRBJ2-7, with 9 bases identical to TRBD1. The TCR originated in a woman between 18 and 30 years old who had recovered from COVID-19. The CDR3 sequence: CASSPWDRAYEQYF. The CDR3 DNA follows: TGTGCCAGCAGTCCCTGGGACAGGGCCTACGAGCAGTACTTC.